The 30 T cell receptor beta chains below all came from one sample that was sequenced in a study of identical twins. TCRdb independently ran MiXCR on the 5' RACE reads; one entry per CDR3 protein. The sample holds some 500,000 distinct CDR3 sequences, roughly an eighth seen once. These sequences were also reported in another study, on yellow fever vaccine responses in identical twins.

The sequenced material came from CD4+ T cells sorted from blood. These TCRs come from a woman younger than 35 in good health.

CDR3 sequence reads: CASSIGTGDPYNEQFF. DNA for the CDR3: TGTGCCAGTAGTATAGGGACCGGGGATCCCTACAATGAGCAGTTCTTC. This chain links TRBV19 with TRBJ2-1; a weak D match, TRBD2 (5 bases). Germline-derived CDR1 and CDR2 are LNHDA and SQIVND (reference sequence). This CDR3 has 16 residues. The V and J ends lost 1 base and 2 bases respectively, with 12 bases between them.

CDR3 nucleotides: TGTGCCAGCAGTGTTTCTTGGACAGATACGCAGTATTTT. Translation gives CASSVSWTDTQYF. The V gene is TRBV2, the J gene TRBJ2-3, with D unresolved. Germline loops: CDR1 SNHLY, CDR2 FYNNEI. Deletions cut 4 bases from V and 3 bases from J, with 8 bases between. This CDR3 contains 13 residues.

This clonotype was recorded a few times. The chain joins TRBV5-1 to TRBJ2-1; 8 bases are shared with TRBD1. With 6 bases clipped from V and 0 bases from J, the junction kept 5 bases outside the gene matches. The CDR3 is 15 amino acids. CDR1 is SGHRS, CDR2 YFSETQ, per germline. CDR3 sequence reads: CASTRQGISYNEQFF. As DNA, the CDR3 is TGCGCCAGCACCAGACAGGGGATCTCCTACAATGAGCAGTTCTTC.

For this clonotype: One junction end does not reproduce the germline sequence, and a read error may be involved. The chain has TRBV5-1 and TRBJ2-1; 10 bases are shared with TRBD1. The CDR3 has 14 residues. Germline CDR1 SGHRS, CDR2 YFSETQ. The CDR3 bases are TGCGCCAGCAGCTCGACAGGGGGCATGTATGAGCATTTCTTC. It codes for CASSSTGGMYEHFF.

This clonotype came up many times. The chain joins TRBV12-3 or TRBV12-4 to TRBJ2-7; weak D call: TRBD2 (5 bases). The V end lost 2 bases, the J end lost 3 bases, and 8 bases lay between the germline ends. The CDR3 is made up of 13 amino acids. The CDR3 region has the DNA TGTGCCAGCAGTTTAACTAGGGACTACGAGCAGTACTTC. This sequence encodes CASSLTRDYEQYF.

This chain connects TRBV25-1 to TRBJ2-2; 7 bases map to TRBD1. V was pared by 4 bases and J by 2 bases, with 4 bases of the junction left unmatched. CDR3 size: 15 residues. CDR1 and CDR2 (germline): MGHDK, SYGVNS. The DNA for the CDR3 is TGTGCCAGCAGTGTATACAGGGGTAACACCGGGGAGCTGTTTTTT. Amino acids: CASSVYRGNTGELFF.

V is TRBV28 and J is TRBJ2-5; 8 bases line up with TRBD1. The germline V gene has CDR1 MDHEN and CDR2 SYDVKM. The trim removed 6 bases at V and 2 bases at J, leaving 14 bases unmatched. CDR3 length equals 17 residues. CDR3 sequence (DNA): TGTGCCAGCAGCTCGATCTCCGGGACAGGTGGTCAAGAGACCCAGTACTTC. As protein: CASSSISGTGGQETQYF.

J is TRBJ2-7 and V is TRBV6-2 or TRBV6-3; 11 bases match TRBD2. V shed 4 bases, J shed 0 bases, and the junction held 8 bases outside the gene matches. The CDR3 has 17 amino acids. Germline CDR1 reads MNHEY; CDR2 reads SVGEGT. In DNA form, the CDR3 reads TGTGCCAGCAGTTGGGGACTAGCGGAGAAGAGCTCCTACGAGCAGTACTTC. It codes for CASSWGLAEKSSYEQYF.

This clonotype has a handful of counts. This chain uses TRBV20-1 with TRBJ2-2, with TRBD1 matching over 9 bases. V shed 4 bases, J shed 5 bases, and the junction held 8 bases outside the gene matches. The CDR3 covers 15 residues. The germline V gene encodes CDR1 DFQATT and CDR2 SNEGSKA (reference sequence). Here the CDR3 reads CSAIRTGVGTGELFF. The CDR3 DNA sequence: TGCAGTGCTATCCGGACAGGGGTTGGGACCGGGGAGCTGTTTTTT.

This clonotype appeared a few times. V and J are TRBV20-1 and TRBJ1-1; possible D gene TRBD1, 6 bases. Germline V gene sequence: CDR1 DFQATT, CDR2 SNEGSKA (reference sequence). The V gene lost 6 bases and the J gene lost 0 bases, with 14 bases spanning the gap. The CDR3 totals 14 residues. CDR3 in DNA: TGCAGTGCGGAAGCAGGACAGCTGAACACTGAAGCTTTCTTT. This encodes CSAEAGQLNTEAFF.

This sequence joins TRBV7-8 and TRBJ1-5, with D hard to call. This CDR3 has 20 amino acids. Trimming cost V 1 base and J 0 bases, with 22 bases left between them. In germline, CDR1 is SGHVS, CDR2 FQNEAQ. Here the CDR3 DNA reads TGTGCCAGCAGCTTAGTGTATCAACGTGCCCGAGCGAATAGCAATCAGCCCCAGCATTTT. It encodes CASSLVYQRARANSNQPQHF.

The V call is TRBV4-2, the J call TRBJ2-7; 9 bases line up with TRBD2. V shed 0 bases, J shed 4 bases, and the junction held 10 bases outside the gene matches. Germline CDR1 reads LGHNA; CDR2 reads YNFKEQ. This CDR3 comprises 17 residues. DNA for the CDR3: TGTGCCAGCAGCCAAGAGCGTGATTTGACTAGCGGTTACGAGCAGTACTTC. This translates into CASSQERDLTSGYEQYF.

This clonotype has just a few counts. J is TRBJ2-2 and V is TRBV12-3 or TRBV12-4; D is possibly TRBD2 (7 bases). This CDR3 is built from 16 residues. Trimming stripped 5 bases from V and 6 bases from J, with 19 bases between. The CDR3 nucleotides read TGTGCCAGCAGTCCTTCGGGGGGCTACGGGCCCGGGGAGCTGTTTTTT. As protein: CASSPSGGYGPGELFF.

This chain connects TRBV12-3 or TRBV12-4 to TRBJ2-7; 12 nucleotides agree with TRBD1. CDR3 length: 15 residues. V dropped 6 bases and J dropped 2; count of bases not matched to a gene: 5. DNA for the CDR3: TGTGCCAGCAGCCCCGGGACAGGGGGCCCCTACGAGCAGTACTTC. This encodes CASSPGTGGPYEQYF.

Only a few counts were recorded for this clonotype. J is TRBJ1-4 and V is TRBV9; D gene unclear. There are 13 residues in the CDR3. The V end was cut by 4 bases, the J end by 3 bases, with 7 bases between. In germline, CDR1 is SGDLS, CDR2 YYNGEE. In DNA, the CDR3 is TGTGCCAGCAGCTCCGGGTCTAATGAAAAACTGTTTTTT. It is translated as CASSSGSNEKLFF.

This clonotype was detected ten times or more. The chain recombines TRBV12-3 or TRBV12-4 with TRBJ2-5; D is perhaps TRBD1 (6 bases). The CDR3 is 14 residues long. V was pared by 7 bases and J by 2 bases, with 14 bases between. CDR3 sequence: CASTTYRAQETQYF. The CDR3 nucleotides are TGTGCCAGCACCACCTACAGGGCTCAAGAGACCCAGTACTTC.

This clonotype was seen a handful of times. The chain has TRBV27 and TRBJ2-2, with D uncertain. Trimming left V 3 bases short and J 1 base short, with 12 bases between. The CDR3 covers 16 residues. Germline CDR1 MNHEY, CDR2 SMNVEV (reference sequence). The CDR3 here is CASSFVGLQNTGELFF. CDR3 in DNA: TGTGCCAGCAGTTTCGTGGGCCTCCAGAACACCGGGGAGCTGTTTTTT.

This chain links TRBV15 with TRBJ2-7; D is uncertain. Trimming pared 0 bases from V and 4 bases from J, leaving 13 bases between. The CDR3 covers 15 residues. CDR1 LNHNV and CDR2 YYDKDF come from the germline V gene (reference sequence). CDR3 DNA: TGTGCCACCAGCAGAGATCCGGGTGGGGTTTACGAGCAGTACTTC. Its translation is CATSRDPGGVYEQYF.

In its sample, this clonotype was seen a few times. V gene TRBV9 combines with J gene TRBJ1-1; 10 nucleotides align to TRBD1. V trimming: 3 bases; J trimming: 11 bases; junction bases outside the gene matches: 13. The length of the CDR3 is 15 residues. Germline-derived CDR1 and CDR2 are SGDLS and YYNGEE. CDR3 sequence (DNA): TGTGCCAGCAGCGCTCCGGGACAGGGGCCGCCGGGGGCTTTCTTT. Translating gives CASSAPGQGPPGAFF.

This clonotype was detected many times. CDR3 region: CASSDPPTQYF. The DNA of the CDR3 is TGTGCCAGCAGTGACCCCCCTACGCAGTATTTT. This chain joins TRBV28 and TRBJ2-3; D ambiguous. This CDR3 comprises 11 residues. Per the germline V gene, CDR1 is MDHEN and CDR2 is SYDVKM. Between the trimmed V and J ends, which lost 5 bases and 8 bases, there was a span of 8 bases.

This clonotype was observed a few times. This chain joins TRBV20-1 and TRBJ2-1; TRBD1 is a possible D gene (6 bases). The ends were cut back, 3 bases at V and 10 bases at J, with 13 bases in the middle. This CDR3 is 12 amino acids long. The V gene's germline CDR1 is DFQATT and CDR2 SNEGSKA (reference sequence). The CDR3 sequence is CSASSTGTEQFF. For the CDR3, the DNA is TGCAGTGCTAGCTCTACCGGGACAGAGCAGTTCTTC.

The chain has TRBV29-1 and TRBJ1-3; D not resolved. Germline V gives CDR1 SQVTM, CDR2 ANQGSEA. This CDR3 region has 12 residues. V gave up 4 bases and J gave up 1 base, with 5 bases separating them. DNA for the CDR3: TGCAGCGTTGCGAATTCTGGAAACACCATATATTTT. Translating gives CSVANSGNTIYF. The whole variable domain, remainder taken from reference TRBV29-1 and TRBJ1-3, is SAVISQKPSRDICQRGTSLTIQCQVDSQVTMMFWYRQQPGQSLTLIATANQGSEATYESGFVIDKFPISRPNLTFSTLTVSNMSPEDSSIYLCSVANSGNTIYFGEGSWLTVV.

This clonotype turned up a few times. The chain joins TRBV7-9 to TRBJ2-3, with 7 bases lining up with TRBD1. The ends lost 6 bases at V and 0 bases at J; junction bases unmatched: 9. Germline values: CDR1 SEHNR, CDR2 FQNEAQ (reference sequence). This CDR3 is 16 amino acids long. In DNA, the CDR3 is TGTGCCAGCAGACCTCAGGGACAGATTAGCACAGATACGCAGTATTTT. It yields the protein CASRPQGQISTDTQYF.

This chain uses TRBV6-5 with TRBJ2-3; 10 nucleotides agree with TRBD2. This CDR3 is built from 19 residues. V shed 0 bases, J shed 1 base, and the junction held 10 bases outside the gene matches. Germline V gene lookup returns CDR1 MNHEY and CDR2 SVGAGI. CDR3 residues: CASSYSASGRPSRTDTQYF. The CDR3 DNA reads TGTGCCAGCAGTTACTCGGCTAGCGGGAGACCTTCACGCACAGATACGCAGTATTTT.

In its sample, this clonotype was seen a few times. V usage is TRBV6-1 and J usage is TRBJ2-6, with TRBD1 as a possible D gene (6 bases). Trimming removed 6 bases from V and 2 bases from J, with 11 bases in between. The CDR3 loop spans 15 amino acids. CDR1 is MNHNS and CDR2 is SASEGT in the germline V gene. The CDR3 DNA reads as TGTGCCAGCAGAACAGGGTCCACTGGGGCCAACGTCCTGACTTTC. Translated: CASRTGSTGANVLTF.

The chain has TRBV6-1 and TRBJ2-1, with 9 bases fitting TRBD2. CDR3 size: 16 residues. Trimming removed 5 bases from V and 5 bases from J; junction bases left unmatched: 10. The V gene's germline CDR1 is MNHNS and CDR2 SASEGT. The CDR3 DNA follows: TGTGCCAGCAGTCGGATGGGCCTAGCGGGGAACAATGAGCAGTTCTTC. Its translation is CASSRMGLAGNNEQFF.

This clonotype was seen a handful of times. This chain connects TRBV7-9 to TRBJ2-3, with 9 bases that match TRBD1. Germline CDR1 is SEHNR and CDR2 is FQNEAQ (reference sequence). J was trimmed by 11 bases and V by 4 bases; bases with no gene match: 16. The CDR3 covers 16 residues. The CDR3 nucleotides read TGTGCCAGCAGCTCGCACCGGGACAGGGAGACTGGGAGGCAGTATTTT. The encoded protein is CASSSHRDRETGRQYF.

In the case of this clonotype: One junction end does not reproduce the germline sequence, and a read error may be involved. The chain employs TRBV6-6 and TRBJ1-2; no reliable D call. CDR3 length equals 12 residues. CDR1 and CDR2 from the germline V gene are MNHNY and SVGAGI (reference sequence). This CDR3 is CASTARVSLLAF. The CDR3 bases are TGTGCCAGCACCGCACGGGTATCGCTATTGGCCTTC.

This chain links TRBV15 with TRBJ1-4, with 7 bases fitting TRBD1. In germline, CDR1 is LNHNV, CDR2 YYDKDF (reference sequence). This CDR3 is built from 14 residues. V dropped 3 bases and J dropped 3; count of bases not matched to a gene: 1. The CDR3 reads CATSRGQPNEKLFF. DNA for the CDR3: TGTGCCACCAGCAGGGGACAGCCTAATGAAAAACTGTTTTTT.

The rearrangement uses TRBV20-1 and TRBJ1-1, with D perhaps TRBD1 (6 bases). This CDR3 has 15 amino acids. The germline V and J ends were trimmed by 3 bases and 6 bases, with 20 bases remaining between them. Germline lookup yields CDR1 DFQATT and CDR2 SNEGSKA (reference sequence). CDR3 DNA: TGCAGTGCTAGGGCAAATGAGGGGGGTTGGCCTGAAGCTTTCTTT. Translating it yields CSARANEGGWPEAFF.